One sample yielded the 11 T cell receptor beta chains listed below, sequenced in a study of response to subunit inactivated influenza vaccine. TCRdb redid the calling of the RT-PCR reads with MiXCR, one entry per CDR3 protein. The sample contains hundreds of thousands of distinct CDR3 sequences, just over 20% of which appear only once. The sequencing used PBMCs from blood, collected about 20 months after vaccination. Every receptor here comes from a man between 45 and 75 years old who received an inactivated influenza vaccine.

The rearrangement uses TRBV20-1 and TRBJ1-1; no firm D call. CDR1 and CDR2 (germline): DFQATT, SNEGSKA (reference sequence). The CDR3 has 15 amino acids. Deletions cut 0 bases from V and 0 bases from J, with 11 bases between. DNA for the CDR3: TGCAGTGCTAGAGATCACAAAGGCTTGAACACTGAAGCTTTCTTT. Its protein product is CSARDHKGLNTEAFF.

This CDR3 is CSARQRTGRIYEQYF. CDR3 DNA: TGCAGTGCTAGACAAAGGACCGGGAGGATCTACGAGCAGTACTTC. The chain is built from TRBV20-1 and TRBJ2-7, with 7 bases that match TRBD2. Germline V gene lookup returns CDR1 DFQATT and CDR2 SNEGSKA (reference sequence). Trimming removed 2 bases from V and 3 bases from J; junction bases left unmatched: 10. This CDR3 is 15 amino acids long.

The chain recombines TRBV3-1 with TRBJ2-2; unclear D gene. The CDR3 spans 17 residues. Trimming pared 0 bases from V and 6 bases from J, leaving 17 bases between. Germline V CDR1 and CDR2: LGHDT, YNNKEL (reference sequence). CDR3 sequence (DNA): TGTGCCAGCAGCCAAGATGCGACAAGAACGGCCGCCGGGGAGCTGTTTTTT. Its protein product is CASSQDATRTAAGELFF.

The V call is TRBV11-2, the J call TRBJ2-3, with D perhaps TRBD1 or TRBD2 (5 bases each). CDR3 length: 17 residues. The germline V and J ends were trimmed by 2 bases and 0 bases, with 15 bases remaining between them. CDR1 is SGHAT and CDR2 is FQNNGV in the germline V gene. CDR3 nucleotide sequence: TGTGCCAGCAGCTTACTCACCGGGACGGTAAGCACAGATACGCAGTATTTT. This translates into CASSLLTGTVSTDTQYF.

In this sample, this clonotype turned up many times. The chain couples TRBV4-1 to TRBJ1-6, with 9 bases matching TRBD1. The junction had 8 bases not matched to a gene; V was cut back by 1 base and J by 4 bases. Germline lookup yields CDR1 MGHRA and CDR2 YSYEKL. CDR3 length: 18 residues. CDR3 sequence (DNA): TGCGCCAGCAGCCAAGCTCGCCGCGGGACAGGGTATAATTCACCCCTCCACTTT. As protein: CASSQARRGTGYNSPLHF.

The V and J genes are TRBV7-2 and TRBJ2-3; D remains unclear. The CDR3 totals 13 residues. The germline V gene encodes CDR1 SGHTA and CDR2 FQGNSA. Between the trimmed V and J ends, which lost 5 bases and 5 bases, there was a span of 11 bases. The CDR3 reads CASSRGELDTQYF. As DNA, the CDR3 is TGTGCCAGCAGCCGAGGAGAGCTAGATACGCAGTATTTT.

This clonotype was counted a few times. The genes are TRBV10-3 and TRBJ2-2, with D tentatively TRBD2 (6 bases). V lost 8 bases to trimming and J lost 0 bases, with 10 bases between them. The length of the CDR3 is 14 residues. The germline gives CDR1 ENHRY, CDR2 SYGVKD. This CDR3 reads CAIGRGANTGELFF. The CDR3 nucleotides are TGTGCCATCGGACGCGGGGCGAACACCGGGGAGCTGTTTTTT.

This clonotype was recorded many times. The rearrangement uses TRBV12-3 or TRBV12-4 and TRBJ1-5; 7 nucleotides line up with TRBD1. V lost 3 bases to trimming and J lost 7 bases; unmatched junction nucleotides: 9. The CDR3 is 15 amino acids. CDR3 sequence: CASSFSQGVLQPQHF. In DNA form, the CDR3 reads TGTGCCAGCAGTTTCAGCCAGGGGGTCTTACAGCCCCAGCATTTT.

This clonotype occurred a few times. The gene calls are TRBV29-1 and TRBJ2-1; D ambiguous. V was cut by 3 bases and J by 6 bases, with 9 bases left in between. Looked up from germline, CDR1 is SQVTM and CDR2 is ANQGSEA. The CDR3 length is 12 residues. The CDR3 DNA sequence: TGCAGCGTTGATCGGAAGACCAATGAGCAGTTCTTC. Its protein is CSVDRKTNEQFF.

The chain couples TRBV28 to TRBJ2-1; 7 positions match TRBD2. Germline values: CDR1 MDHEN, CDR2 SYDVKM. V lost 2 bases and J lost 7; bases outside the gene matches: 8. The CDR3 has 15 residues. The DNA for the CDR3 is TGTGCCAGCAGTTTAATCGGGGCTAGCGGTAATGAGCAGTTCTTC. This gives the protein CASSLIGASGNEQFF.

This clonotype occurred a few times. The chain carries TRBV12-3 or TRBV12-4 and TRBJ1-1; D is unresolved. V was clipped by 2 bases and J by 5 bases, with 9 bases between them. The CDR3 has 13 amino acids. The CDR3 loop is CASSLMERTEAFF. DNA for the CDR3: TGTGCCAGCAGTTTAATGGAACGGACTGAAGCTTTCTTT.